This T cell receptor (beta chain) originates from a study of CD8 T cells in ankylosing spondylitis. Findings and limits, study-wide: Disease-linked clones reportedly concentrated significantly in matched ankylosing spondylitis synovial fluid. What appeared characteristic of ankylosing spondylitis blood was a TCR beta motif of fewer than ten highly homologous variants. Both synovial fluid and blood in reactive arthritis had previously been reported to carry some motif variants.

V was trimmed by 4 bases and J by 4 bases, leaving 10 bases between them. CDR1 and CDR2 (germline): MNHNY, SVGAGI (reference sequence). This CDR3 comprises 13 residues. Comment on this clonotype: Its antigen remains unidentified.

Libraries for TCR beta were made by quantitative 5'-RACE with molecular barcodes. Each CDR3 protein is one row after TCRdb ran MiXCR on the 5' RACE reads. Of about 240,000 distinct CDR3 sequences in the sample, approximately 9% were seen once. The source of this sequence is a male donor with ankylosing spondylitis or in good health (not recorded which). The sequencing input was blood, either unsorted or a sorted T cell fraction (not recorded which). The chain couples TRBV6-6 to TRBJ1-2; the D is unclear. Here the CDR3 DNA reads TGTGCCAGCAGTTCCGTCAAGACCTATGGCTACACCTTC. Amino acid sequence: CASSSVKTYGYTF.